The next 14 T cell receptor beta chains were all read from a single sample in a study of blood T cell repertoires in COVID-19. TCRdb's copy holds only in-frame clones and misses some; the assay was immunoSEQ multiplex PCR. This table holds roughly 100,000 clones, roughly nine tenths found once. Sequencing used peripheral blood. The receptors were gathered from a man over 45 with active COVID-19.

This chain uses TRBV5-5 with TRBJ1-5; D is possibly TRBD1 (5 bases). Trimming removed 0 bases at V and 3 bases at J, with 16 bases between. Germline CDR1 is SGHKS and CDR2 is YYEKEE (reference sequence). The CDR3 totals 17 residues. The CDR3, as DNA: TGTGCCAGCAGCTTGGAAGGGACTCAAGGTTCCAATCAGCCCCAGCATTTT. It encodes CASSLEGTQGSNQPQHF.

V is TRBV2 and J is TRBJ1-2, with TRBD1 identical over 7 bases. The CDR3 extends over 12 amino acids. CDR1 SNHLY and CDR2 FYNNEI come from the germline V gene. With V trimmed by 11 bases and J by 8 bases, 11 bases remained unmatched. The CDR3 DNA reads as TGTGCCTCCCAAAGGGGGCGCGGGGGCTACACCTTC. It encodes CASQRGRGGYTF.

The chain combines TRBV27 with TRBJ1-4; a weak D match, TRBD1 (5 bases). This CDR3 contains 14 residues. Trimming took off 6 bases at V and 0 bases at J, with 8 bases between the two ends. The germline CDR1 and CDR2 sequences are MNHEY and SMNVEV (reference sequence). The CDR3 sequence: CASRIGATNEKLFF. For the CDR3, the DNA is TGTGCCAGCAGGATAGGGGCAACTAATGAAAAACTGTTTTTT.

This clone appeared once. V gene TRBV5-1 combines with J gene TRBJ2-5; D unclear. CDR3 size: 13 residues. The ends were cut back, 4 bases at V and 2 bases at J, with 9 bases in the middle. Germline assignment: CDR1 SGHRS and CDR2 YFSETQ. CDR3 sequence: CASSDELQETQYF. CDR3 in DNA: TGCGCCAGCAGCGATGAACTTCAAGAGACCCAGTACTTC.

The chain links TRBV5-1 to TRBJ2-1; 9 bases align to TRBD2. The V gene end was trimmed by 2 bases and the J gene end by 3 bases; junction bases not matched to a gene: 3. The germline gives CDR1 SGHRS, CDR2 YFSETQ. This CDR3 has 15 amino acids. CDR3 DNA: TGCGCCAGCAGCTTTAGCGGGGGACTCTACAATGAGCAGTTCTTC. Protein sequence: CASSFSGGLYNEQFF.

This chain uses TRBV30 with TRBJ1-3, with D uncertain. V shed 0 bases and J shed 2 bases, with 5 bases lying between them. This CDR3 is built from 13 residues. Per germline, CDR1 GTSNPN and CDR2 SVGIG (reference sequence). The CDR3 spells CAWSVQTGNTIYF. CDR3 DNA sequence: TGTGCCTGGAGTGTCCAAACTGGAAACACCATATATTTT.

V gene TRBV24-1 combines with J gene TRBJ1-4; the match to TRBD1 covers 8 bases. V was pared by 2 bases and J by 5 bases, with 6 bases of the junction left unmatched. The CDR3 has 16 residues. Per germline, CDR1 KGHDR and CDR2 SFDVKD. The CDR3 sequence: CATSDSSGGANEKLFF. CDR3 bases: TGTGCCACCAGTGATTCTTCAGGGGGCGCAAATGAAAAACTGTTTTTT.

This clone was picked up one time. This chain links TRBV3-1 (or the pseudogene TRBV3-2) with TRBJ2-3; 12 nucleotides line up with TRBD2. CDR3 size: 15 residues. From germline, CDR1 is LGHDT and CDR2 YNNKEL (reference sequence). Losses at the gene ends were 4 bases for V and 6 bases for J; bases not matched to a gene: 5. CDR3 nucleotides: TGTGCCAGCAGCCCGACTAGCGGGGGTGGGGATACGCAGTATTTT. Translation gives CASSPTSGGGDTQYF.

The chain uses TRBV25-1 and TRBJ2-7; D may be TRBD2 (5 bases). V shed 10 bases and J shed 1 base, with 14 bases lying between them. CDR3 length equals 13 residues. In germline, CDR1 is MGHDK, CDR2 SYGVNS. The CDR3 protein is CATVAGGSYEQYF. The CDR3 DNA follows: TGTGCCACCGTGGCGGGCGGTTCCTACGAGCAGTACTTC.

V and J are TRBV12-3 or TRBV12-4 and TRBJ1-1; 7 bases are a match to TRBD1. The CDR3 sequence is 12 residues long. The trim removed 5 bases at V and 5 bases at J, leaving 2 bases unmatched. The CDR3 DNA reads TGTGCCAGCAGTCCGGACAGGACTGAAGCTTTCTTT. As protein: CASSPDRTEAFF.

V is TRBV3-1 (or the pseudogene TRBV3-2) and J is TRBJ2-7; D remains unclear. The CDR3 is made up of 13 amino acids. CDR1 LGHDT and CDR2 YNNKEL come from the germline V gene (reference sequence). Deletions cut 2 bases from V and 6 bases from J, with 11 bases between. CDR3 sequence reads: CASSQSQRGEQYF. The CDR3 bases are TGTGCCAGCAGCCAAAGCCAACGAGGCGAGCAGTACTTC.

The gene calls are TRBV4-1 and TRBJ1-4; maybe TRBD1 (6 bases). V lost 4 bases and J lost 0, with 18 bases in between. This CDR3 is 18 amino acids long. Germline-derived CDR1 and CDR2 are MGHRA and YSYEKL. CDR3 coding DNA: TGCGCCAGCAGCCGGGTAACAGGGATTATTGCAACTAATGAAAAACTGTTTTTT. It codes for CASSRVTGIIATNEKLFF.

CDR3 region: CASRLGQGKSTEAFF. Written as DNA, the CDR3 is TGTGCCAGCAGGCTAGGACAGGGAAAGTCCACTGAAGCTTTCTTT. The chain uses TRBV28 and TRBJ1-1, with 8 bases that match TRBD1. V was clipped by 6 bases and J by 4 bases; unmatched bases: 10. The CDR3 consists of 15 residues. Germline assignment: CDR1 MDHEN and CDR2 SYDVKM. Combining the CDR3 with reference TRBV28 and TRBJ1-1 gives the whole variable domain DVKVTQSSRYLVKRTGEKVFLECVQDMDHENMFWYRQDPGLGLRLIYFSYDVKMKEKGDIPEGYSVSREKKERFSLILESASTNQTSMYLCASRLGQGKSTEAFFGQGTRLTVV.

This clone came up a few times. The J gene is TRBJ2-2, the V gene TRBV19, with D perhaps matching TRBD2 (6 bases). Trimming pared 9 bases from V and 8 bases from J, leaving 19 bases between. The CDR3 covers 14 residues. Germline V gene lookup returns CDR1 LNHDA and CDR2 SQIVND (reference sequence). The CDR3 DNA reads TGTGCCAGCTCCGGGACTCCCAACGCGGGGGAGCTGTTTTTT. Protein product: CASSGTPNAGELFF.